This passage covers 23 T cell receptor beta chains from one sample sequenced in a study of blood T cell repertoires in COVID-19. The table came from immunoSEQ multiplex PCR; TCRdb's copy has only in-frame clones and leaves some out. The table has under 450,000 clones, 70% to 90% seen once. The sequenced sample was PBMCs or T cells enriched from blood (not recorded which). The receptors stem from a man aged 25 to 40 who had recovered from COVID-19.

The chain recombines TRBV9 with TRBJ2-3; 9 bases are a match to TRBD1. Losses at the gene ends were 2 bases for V and 6 bases for J; bases not matched to a gene: 7. Germline values: CDR1 SGDLS, CDR2 YYNGEE. The length of the CDR3 is 15 residues. CDR3 nucleotide sequence: TGTGCCAGCAGCGTCGGGACAGGGTACGTGGATACGCAGTATTTT. Translation: CASSVGTGYVDTQYF.

V is TRBV6-4 and J is TRBJ1-5; 8 bases align to TRBD1. CDR1 MRHNA and CDR2 SNTAGT come from the germline V gene. With V trimmed by 6 bases and J by 9 bases, 7 bases remained unmatched. The CDR3 consists of 13 residues. The CDR3 DNA reads TGTGCCAGCAGCGGGGACAGGTGGGGGCCCCAGCATTTT. Its translation: CASSGDRWGPQHF.

The J gene is TRBJ2-7, the V gene TRBV5-1, with a tentative D call TRBD1 (6 bases). Trimming took off 0 bases at V and 2 bases at J, with 12 bases between the two ends. CDR3 length: 15 amino acids. CDR1 is SGHRS, CDR2 YFSETQ, per germline. In DNA form, the CDR3 reads TGCGCCAGCAGCTTGGCCCCAGGGGTCACCTACGAGCAGTACTTC. This sequence encodes CASSLAPGVTYEQYF.

The rearrangement joins TRBV29-1 to TRBJ2-3, with D tentatively TRBD1 (6 bases). This CDR3 has 14 residues. Looked up from germline, CDR1 is SQVTM and CDR2 is ANQGSEA. V was pared by 8 bases and J by 2 bases, with 17 bases between. In DNA form, the CDR3 reads TGCAGCACCGCGACAGGAGACCTCACAGATACGCAGTATTTT. It yields the protein CSTATGDLTDTQYF.

V usage is TRBV18 and J usage is TRBJ2-5; TRBD1 agrees at 8 bases. The ends lost 5 bases at V and 1 base at J; junction bases unmatched: 3. The CDR3 contains 14 residues. Germline CDR1 and CDR2: KGHSH and LQKENI. The CDR3 region is CASSYRGIQETQYF. In DNA form, the CDR3 reads TGTGCCAGCTCATACAGGGGGATCCAAGAGACCCAGTACTTC.

V and J are TRBV9 and TRBJ2-7; TRBD2 agrees at 11 bases. Unmatched junction bases numbered 9, after V lost 3 bases and J lost 7 bases. Germline V gene data show CDR1 as SGDLS and CDR2 as YYNGEE. There are 15 residues in the CDR3. DNA of the CDR3: TGTGCCAGCAGCGATACGGGACTAGCGGCTTCAGAGCAGTACTTC. Translating gives CASSDTGLAASEQYF. Supplemented by reference TRBV9 and TRBJ2-7, the full variable domain reads DSGVTQTPKHLITATGQRVTLRCSPRSGDLSVYWYQQSLDQGLQFLIQYYNGEERAKGNILERFSAQQFPDLHSELNLSSLELGDSALYFCASSDTGLAASEQYFGPGTRLTVT.

This sequence joins TRBV4-3 and TRBJ2-5; D is unresolved. V shed 2 bases and J shed 2 bases, with 9 bases lying between them. CDR1 and CDR2 from the germline V gene are LGHNA and YSLEER. CDR3 length equals 14 residues. The CDR3 spells CASSQFVSQETQYF. CDR3 coding DNA: TGCGCCAGCAGCCAATTCGTGTCTCAAGAGACCCAGTACTTC.

This clone was seen once. The genes are TRBV7-8 and TRBJ2-7; TRBD1 aligns across 11 bases. V was clipped by 2 bases and J by 3 bases; unmatched bases: 6. The CDR3 sequence is 16 residues long. Per germline, CDR1 SGHVS and CDR2 FQNEAQ. In DNA, the CDR3 is TGTGCCAGCAGCTTAAGGGACAGGGGGAGCTTCTACGAGCAGTACTTC. Protein: CASSLRDRGSFYEQYF.

The genes are TRBV15 and TRBJ1-3; a weak D match, TRBD1 (5 bases). This CDR3 is built from 15 residues. Germline CDR1 reads LNHNV; CDR2 reads YYDKDF (reference sequence). Trimming removed 3 bases from V and 4 bases from J, with 13 bases in between. CDR3 in amino acids: CATSSLRGGGNTIYF. DNA for the CDR3: TGTGCCACCAGCAGCCTTAGGGGCGGCGGAAACACCATATATTTT.

J is TRBJ1-5 and V is TRBV19, with 10 bases identical to TRBD1. V lost 5 bases, J lost 5 bases, and 6 bases stayed unmatched. Germline V gene lookup returns CDR1 LNHDA and CDR2 SQIVND (reference sequence). The CDR3 contains 15 residues. The CDR3 DNA follows: TGTGCCAGTAGTTTGGGACAGGGGTCCTATCAGCCCCAGCATTTT. Translated: CASSLGQGSYQPQHF.

The rearrangement joins TRBV15 to TRBJ1-5; maybe TRBD1 (5 bases). Trimming took off 0 bases at V and 15 bases at J, with 12 bases between the two ends. The CDR3 covers 12 residues. Germline CDR1 reads LNHNV; CDR2 reads YYDKDF (reference sequence). As DNA, the CDR3 is TGTGCCACCAGCAGAGATTGGGGGGAAAGGCATTTT. Translated, it gives CATSRDWGERHF.

This clone was counted a single time. J is TRBJ2-7 and V is TRBV30; maybe TRBD1 (8 bases). Trimming cost V 4 bases and J 1 base, with 29 bases left between them. From germline, CDR1 is GTSNPN and CDR2 SVGIG (reference sequence). The length of the CDR3 is 19 residues. The chain's CDR3 is CAWTTRGSRQGKISYEQYF. CDR3 in DNA: TGTGCCTGGACCACTCGCGGGAGTCGACAGGGGAAAATATCCTACGAGCAGTACTTC.

This clone was counted once. The rearrangement links TRBV9 to TRBJ2-1, with D hard to call. V gave up 3 bases and J gave up 1 base, with 8 bases separating them. The CDR3 loop spans 14 amino acids. Per the germline V gene, CDR1 is SGDLS and CDR2 is YYNGEE. CDR3: CASSGSTSYNEQFF. The CDR3 bases are TGTGCCAGCAGCGGGTCGACTTCCTACAATGAGCAGTTCTTC.

The CDR3 sequence: CASSATGTGYTEAFF. CDR3 sequence (DNA): TGTGCCAGCAGCGCAACCGGGACAGGTTACACTGAAGCTTTCTTT. The chain recombines TRBV9 with TRBJ1-1; 8 nucleotides line up with TRBD1. The germline gives CDR1 SGDLS, CDR2 YYNGEE. The CDR3 has 15 residues. Trimming at V came to 3 bases and at J to 3 bases, leaving 7 bases not matched to a gene.

The rearrangement links TRBV7-2 to TRBJ2-3; no firm D call. CDR3 size: 16 residues. Germline assignment: CDR1 SGHTA and CDR2 FQGNSA. The V end lost 1 base, the J end lost 2 bases, and 13 bases lay between the germline ends. The CDR3 nucleotides are TGTGCCAGCAGCTTAGTCATAGCCTTACCCACAGATACGCAGTATTTT. Its protein is CASSLVIALPTDTQYF. Using reference TRBV7-2 and TRBJ2-3 for the parts outside the CDR3, the full variable domain is GAGVSQSPSNKVTEKGKDVELRCDPISGHTALYWYRQSLGQGLEFLIYFQGNSAPDKSGLPSDRFSAERTGGSVSTLTIQRTQQEDSAVYLCASSLVIALPTDTQYFGPGTRLTVL.

The count of this clone is one. J is TRBJ2-1 and V is TRBV13, with TRBD2 matching over 8 bases. Germline CDR1 reads PRHDT; CDR2 reads FYEKMQ (reference sequence). The length of the CDR3 is 14 residues. V was clipped by 7 bases and J by 7 bases; unmatched bases: 9. The CDR3 here is CASKDRGGSNEQFF. In DNA form, the CDR3 reads TGTGCCAGCAAGGATCGCGGGGGGTCTAATGAGCAGTTCTTC.

A few counts support this clone. The chain combines TRBV11-2 with TRBJ2-1; 13 bases agree with TRBD2. Trimming at V came to 3 bases and at J to 0 bases, leaving 5 bases not matched to a gene. The CDR3 covers 18 residues. Germline CDR1 and CDR2: SGHAT and FQNNGV. In DNA form, the CDR3 reads TGTGCCAGCAGCTTGACTAGCGGGGGGCGGAGCTCCTACAATGAGCAGTTCTTC. Its translation is CASSLTSGGRSSYNEQFF.

The rearrangement links TRBV2 to TRBJ1-5; a weak D match, TRBD1 (5 bases). CDR1 SNHLY and CDR2 FYNNEI come from the germline V gene. V was trimmed by 4 bases and J by 0 bases, leaving 19 bases between them. The CDR3 contains 18 residues. CDR3 in amino acids: CASSVRGEGTYSNQPQHF. The CDR3 coding sequence is TGTGCCAGCAGTGTGCGAGGGGAGGGAACTTATAGCAATCAGCCCCAGCATTTT.

The chain joins TRBV30 to TRBJ1-2, with D tentatively TRBD1 (6 bases). CDR3 length: 14 amino acids. Germline CDR1 reads GTSNPN; CDR2 reads SVGIG (reference sequence). V was clipped by 2 bases and J by 2 bases, with 12 bases between them. The CDR3 reads CAWSPDSSNYGYTF. CDR3 bases: TGTGCCTGGAGTCCGGACAGCTCGAACTATGGCTACACCTTC.

The genes are TRBV10-3 and TRBJ2-2; TRBD2 matches 12 bases. CDR1 is ENHRY, CDR2 SYGVKD, per germline. This CDR3 has 14 residues. V lost 10 bases, J lost 4 bases, and 4 bases stayed unmatched. The CDR3 DNA is TGTGCCACAGGACTAGCGGGGAGCACCGGGGAGCTGTTTTTT. Translating gives CATGLAGSTGELFF.

The V gene is TRBV24-1, the J gene TRBJ2-1; 7 bases align to TRBD1. Losses at the gene ends were 5 bases for V and 3 bases for J; bases not matched to a gene: 0. CDR1 and CDR2 (germline): KGHDR, SFDVKD. CDR3 size: 13 residues. This CDR3 is CATSGQGYNEQFF. CDR3 coding DNA: TGTGCCACCAGTGGACAGGGCTACAATGAGCAGTTCTTC.

A note on this clone: The sample contains more than one DNA sequence encoding this CDR3. The chain uses TRBV6-5 and TRBJ1-2; the D gene is possibly TRBD1 (6 bases). CDR3 size: 14 residues. The V end lost 2 bases, the J end lost 2 bases, and 9 bases lay between the germline ends. Germline V gene sequence: CDR1 MNHEY, CDR2 SVGAGI. DNA of the CDR3: TGTGCCAGCAGTTACCGGACAGCGAACTATGGCTACACCTTC. It codes for CASSYRTANYGYTF.

This chain uses TRBV12-3 or TRBV12-4 with TRBJ1-5; 8 bases match TRBD1. The CDR3 sequence is 13 residues long. V lost 7 bases, J lost 9 bases, and 8 bases stayed unmatched. The CDR3 nucleotides read TGTGCCAGCACCTCGGGACAGGCTCGGCCCCAGCATTTT. It yields the protein CASTSGQARPQHF.